This TCR beta chain was sequenced for a study of T cell responses to AZD1222 COVID-19 vaccine. Overall study results and limits: Spike-specific TCR breadth and depth grew following two AZD1222 doses. Mapped onto spike, vaccine-associated CD4 TCRs spanned it and were dominant at 160-218 and 743-854. Reports say nearly half of spike-specific TCRs go after unmutated variant regions. Sampling that yielded the repertoires occurred only after the peak T cell response.

Sequencing used immunoSEQ multiplex PCR; TCRdb keeps in-frame clones, though not all of them. This table holds 97,000 or so clones, around 87% found once. Comments on this clone: As yet, its antigen is unknown.

Germline V gene lookup returns CDR1 SGHAT and CDR2 FQNNGV. V was pared by 4 bases and J by 10 bases, with 7 bases of the junction left unmatched. CDR3 size: 15 residues. Sequenced material: peripheral blood, taken on day 0 of AZD1222 vaccination. The V and J genes are TRBV11-2 and TRBJ1-6; 10 bases match TRBD1. The clonotype comes from an adult in good health. CDR3 residues: CASSWDRGSGSPLHF. The CDR3 DNA reads TGTGCCAGCAGCTGGGACAGGGGAAGTGGCTCACCCCTCCACTTT.